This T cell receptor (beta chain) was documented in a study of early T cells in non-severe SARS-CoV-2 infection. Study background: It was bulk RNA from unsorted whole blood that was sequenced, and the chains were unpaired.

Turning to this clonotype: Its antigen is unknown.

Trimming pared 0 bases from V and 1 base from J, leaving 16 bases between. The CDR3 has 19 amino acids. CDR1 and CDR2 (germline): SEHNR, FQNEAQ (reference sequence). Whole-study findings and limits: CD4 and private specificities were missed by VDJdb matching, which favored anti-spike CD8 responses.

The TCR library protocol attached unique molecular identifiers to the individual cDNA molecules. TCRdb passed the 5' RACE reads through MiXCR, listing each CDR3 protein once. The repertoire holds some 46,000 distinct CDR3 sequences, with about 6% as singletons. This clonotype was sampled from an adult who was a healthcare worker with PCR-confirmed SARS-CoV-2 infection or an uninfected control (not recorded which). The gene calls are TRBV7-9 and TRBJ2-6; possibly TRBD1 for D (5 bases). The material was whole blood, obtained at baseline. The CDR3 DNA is TGTGCCAGCAGCTTAGCGTTTGGTGGGGCCTTTTCTGGGGCCAACGTCCTGACTTTC. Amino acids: CASSLAFGGAFSGANVLTF. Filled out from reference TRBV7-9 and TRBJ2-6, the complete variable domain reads DTGVSQNPRHKITKRGQNVTFRCDPISEHNRLYWYRQTLGQGPEFLTYFQNEAQLEKSRLLSDRFSAERPKGSFSTLEIQRTEQGDSAMYLCASSLAFGGAFSGANVLTFGAGSRLTVL.